Included here is one T cell receptor beta chain sequence, with context. The data are from a study of cytomegalovirus exposure and HLA in healthy donors. V lost 6 bases to trimming and J lost 7 bases, with 15 bases between them. The CDR3 covers 14 residues. Germline V gene sequence: CDR1 SNHLY, CDR2 FYNNEI. 13 Jbeta primers and 60 Vbeta primers were used for the PCR. Clones were sequenced by immunoSEQ multiplex PCR, and TCRdb holds only the in-frame ones, with some missing. The sample has some 140,000 clones, roughly 77% seen once. The receptor was derived from a female donor in good health and CMV-seronegative. V gene TRBV2 combines with J gene TRBJ1-4; TRBD1 might be the D (6 bases). The sequenced material came from PBMCs. The CDR3 spells CASRGRGAGEKLFF. CDR3 bases: TGTGCCAGCAGGGGACGGGGGGCGGGTGAAAAACTGTTTTTT. The variable domain in full, with the rest retrieved from reference TRBV2 and TRBJ1-4, is EPEVTQTPSHQVTQMGQEVILRCVPISNHLYFYWYRQILGQKVEFLVSFYNNEISEKSEIFDDQFSVERPDGSNFTLKIRSTKLEDSAMYFCASRGRGAGEKLFFGSGTQLSVL.